The T cell receptor beta chain described here comes from a study of regulatory T cells in long-lasting Graves disease. The CDR3 has 19 amino acids. The junction had 18 bases not matched to a gene; V was cut back by 0 bases and J by 3 bases. Germline V gene lookup returns CDR1 SGHRS and CDR2 YFSETQ. Documented time point: newly diagnosed GD, antithyroid drugs for less than 3 months. Extracted RNA from PBMCs served as the source of the TCR library. Combining iRepertoire HTBI primers with Arm-PCR of CDR3 regions, the authors built TCR beta libraries. TCRdb analysed the multiplex PCR reads with MiXCR anew, one entry per CDR3 protein. This sample has 350,000 to 450,000 distinct CDR3 sequences, with approximately 15% found just once. General study points: Persistent patients shared 2,500 to 3,000 public clonotypes among themselves. Newly diagnosed patients shared fewer, at nearly 1,000.

This clonotype was picked up many times. Its specificity is not known. These data were also reused for a study on T cells in Graves' hyperthyroidism and ophthalmopathy. From that second work: During a first-round RT-PCR of the TCR CDR3, the HTBI primer set was used.

This sequence joins TRBV5-1 and TRBJ2-7; 7 bases are a match to TRBD1. This TCR came from a woman in her thirties with Graves disease. The sample here was peripheral blood mononuclear cells (PBMCs), taken at new diagnosis, from a patient treated with antithyroid drugs. DNA for the CDR3: TGCGCCAGCAGCTTGGCTGGCCCTTCCGGACAGGTGGGAATCTACGAGCAGTACTTC. It translates to CASSLAGPSGQVGIYEQYF.